The clone carrying this T cell receptor beta chain was observed a handful of times. Trimming took off 0 bases at V and 6 bases at J, with 11 bases between the two ends. The CDR3 contains 14 residues. Germline V CDR1 and CDR2: SEHNR, FQNEAQ (reference sequence). In the study's own analysis: Using reference gene primer amplification, nucleated cell counts were estimated. The repertoire was sequenced with immunoSEQ multiplex PCR; TCRdb's copy has only in-frame clones and lacks some. For V, J and clone size, that table is used; D and trimming come from the DNA. Among 130,000 to 150,000 clones listed, approximately 84% were seen once. These data originate in a study of blood T cell repertoires in COVID-19. About the study: The United States, Italy and Spain provided the acute and convalescent COVID-19 samples. The analysed material was cDNA or gDNA that came from T cells, B-cell-depleted T cells, or PBMCs.

This sequence was found in a woman in her fifties or sixties with acute or convalescent COVID-19. Sequencing was done on a sample of peripheral blood. The genes are TRBV7-9 and TRBJ1-1; possibly TRBD1 for D (5 bases). This chain's CDR3 is CASSLASSGAEAFF. The CDR3 region has the DNA TGTGCCAGCAGCTTAGCATCATCGGGGGCTGAAGCTTTCTTT. The full variable domain, with the rest looked up from reference TRBV7-9 and TRBJ1-1, is DTGVSQNPRHKITKRGQNVTFRCDPISEHNRLYWYRQTLGQGPEFLTYFQNEAQLEKSRLLSDRFSAERPKGSFSTLEIQRTEQGDSAMYLCASSLASSGAEAFFGQGTRLTVV.